This T cell receptor beta chain came from a study of T-cell memory formation after mild COVID-19. Findings and limits, study-wide: There was a balanced CD4/CD8 profile in clones contracting day 15 to 85, and later expanders leaned CD4+.

On this clonotype: Its antigen remains unknown.

TCRdb reprocessed the 5' RACE reads via MiXCR and lists one record per CDR3 protein. The sample has hundreds of thousands of distinct CDR3 sequences; approximately 18% are singletons. Trimming removed 6 bases at V and 5 bases at J, with 10 bases between. The CDR3 length is 12 residues. CDR1 is MNHEY, CDR2 SVGEGT, per germline. The clonotype comes from a man between 18 and 29 years old who had mild COVID-19 (a few samples of this study predate the infection). Cell type and time point are not known. Sequencing was performed on PBMCs or a T cell subset sorted from them (not recorded which). The V gene is TRBV6-2 or TRBV6-3, the J gene TRBJ1-2; D unresolved. The CDR3 bases are TGTGCCAGCAGGGGGAGCAGATATGGCTACACCTTC. Protein sequence: CASRGSRYGYTF.